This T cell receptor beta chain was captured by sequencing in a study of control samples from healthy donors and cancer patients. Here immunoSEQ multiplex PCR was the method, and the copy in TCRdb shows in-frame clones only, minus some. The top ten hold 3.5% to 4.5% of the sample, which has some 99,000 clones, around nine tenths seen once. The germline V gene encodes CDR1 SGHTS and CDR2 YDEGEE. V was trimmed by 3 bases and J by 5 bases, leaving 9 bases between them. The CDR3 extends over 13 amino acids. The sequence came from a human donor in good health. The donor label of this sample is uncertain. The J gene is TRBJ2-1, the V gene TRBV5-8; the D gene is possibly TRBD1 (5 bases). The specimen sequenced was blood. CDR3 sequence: CASSSGYHNEQFF. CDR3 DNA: TGTGCCAGCAGCTCAGGGTACCACAATGAGCAGTTCTTC.